This T cell receptor beta chain was captured in a study of T cell changes during pregnancy in multiple sclerosis. Some clones are missing from TCRdb's copy, which holds only in-frame ones; the method was immunoSEQ multiplex PCR. The sample holds 35,000 to 50,000 clones, nearly 90% seen once. Trimming stripped 2 bases from V and 2 bases from J, with 9 bases between. Germline V lookup: CDR1 SGHTA, CDR2 FQGNSA. This CDR3 is 15 amino acids long. V usage is TRBV7-2 and J usage is TRBJ2-2; possible D gene TRBD2, 5 bases. This clonotype originated in a female donor with multiple sclerosis, enrolled in a pregnancy study. Material: CD4+ T cells from peripheral blood mononuclear cells, obtained after pregnancy. The CDR3 reads CASSLNEGNTGELFF. The CDR3 DNA is TGTGCCAGCAGCTTAAATGAGGGTAACACCGGGGAGCTGTTTTTT.